These T cell receptor beta chains were read from a single sample in a study of patients and donors after allogeneic stem cell transplantation. TCRdb re-called the RT-PCR reads with MiXCR, one entry per CDR3 protein. This table holds approximately 24,000 distinct CDR3 sequences, 42% found once. The sample comprised blood, either unsorted or a sorted T cell fraction (not recorded which). The receptor set was obtained from a human donor who was either an allogeneic HSCT recipient or a stem cell or donor lymphocyte infusion donor (not recorded which). It is not recorded whose cells these are; they may come from a transplant donor. The CDR3 runs from the conserved cysteine through the conserved F or W. D genes are given only for firm matches. Size tells how often a clone was seen (once, few, many) or the class of an expanded clone, and some rows leave it out.

v_call	cdr3_length	d_call	j_call	clone_size	cdr3_aa	cdr3_nt
TRBV12-3/TRBV12-4	16	TRBD2	TRBJ2-1	-	CASSLWGTGGANEQFF	TGTGCCAGCAGTTTGTGGGGAACGGGGGGTGCGAATGAGCAGTTCTTC
TRBV7-6	16	TRBD2	TRBJ2-1	-	CASSLLAGTTYNEQFF	TGTGCCAGCAGCTTGCTAGCGGGAACTACCTACAATGAGCAGTTCTTC
TRBV6-2/TRBV6-3	14	-	TRBJ2-5	few	CASSRFSTQETQYF	TGTGCCAGCAGCCGATTCTCTACCCAAGAGACCCAGTACTTC
TRBV7-9	14	-	TRBJ2-4	-	CASSLVGVLNIQYF	TGTGCCAGCAGCTTAGTCGGGGTTCTGAACATTCAGTACTTC
TRBV7-2	14	-	TRBJ1-2	many	CASSFSLRGAGYTF	TGTGCCAGCAGCTTTTCCCTCAGGGGTGCTGGCTACACCTTC
TRBV12-3/TRBV12-4	14	-	TRBJ2-3	-	CASSLRDSASTQYF	TGTGCCAGCAGTCTTCGGGACTCCGCTTCGACGCAGTATTTT
TRBV29-1	13	-	TRBJ1-2	-	CSVLDLGRYGYTF	TGCAGCGTTTTAGACCTTGGGCGTTATGGCTACACCTTC
TRBV7-9	16	TRBD2	TRBJ2-1	few	CASRLSGAGSYNEQFF	TGTGCCAGCAGACTTAGCGGGGCAGGCTCCTACAATGAGCAGTTCTTC
TRBV5-4	14	-	TRBJ2-1	-	CASSLERAYNEQFF	TGTGCCAGCAGCTTGGAGCGGGCCTACAATGAGCAGTTCTTC
TRBV6-5	14	TRBD2	TRBJ2-1	few	CASSQTSGGDEQFF	TGTGCCAGCAGTCAGACTAGCGGGGGGGATGAGCAGTTCTTC
TRBV4-1	15	-	TRBJ1-4	-	CASSRSPLTNEKLFF	TGCGCCAGCAGCAGGTCACCCTTAACTAATGAAAAACTGTTTTTT
TRBV7-9	13	-	TRBJ2-7	few	CASNRVGSYEQYF	TGTGCCAGCAATAGGGTTGGGTCCTACGAGCAGTACTTC
TRBV5-1	14	TRBD1	TRBJ1-6	-	CASSWGQGNSPLHF	TGCGCCAGCAGCTGGGGACAGGGGAATTCACCCCTCCACTTT
TRBV25-1	15	-	TRBJ1-4	-	CASSVQGLVNEKLFF	TGTGCCAGCAGTGTCCAAGGTCTGGTGAATGAAAAACTGTTTTTT
TRBV5-6	17	-	TRBJ1-5	few	CASSLARGSRSNQPQHF	TGTGCCAGCAGCTTAGCCAGGGGTTCTCGTAGCAATCAGCCCCAGCATTTT
TRBV29-1	11	TRBD1	TRBJ1-1	-	CSGLTGGYAFF	TGCAGCGGTTTGACAGGGGGCTACGCTTTCTTT
TRBV20-1	15	TRBD1	TRBJ1-1	-	CSARDGDRLNTEAFF	TGCAGTGCTAGAGATGGGGACAGGCTGAACACTGAAGCTTTCTTT
TRBV5-6	12	-	TRBJ2-7	-	CASTRLGYEQYF	TGTGCCAGCACAAGGCTAGGGTACGAGCAGTACTTC
TRBV12-3/TRBV12-4	15	-	TRBJ1-5	-	CASSWGGGSNQPQHF	TGTGCCAGCAGTTGGGGGGGAGGGAGCAATCAGCCCCAGCATTTT
TRBV7-7	15	-	TRBJ2-5	few	CASSLGAGRGETQYF	TGTGCTAGCAGCTTAGGGGCAGGCAGGGGTGAGACCCAGTACTTC
TRBV12-3/TRBV12-4	14	-	TRBJ2-7	-	CASRPKKSTYEQYF	TGTGCCAGCAGGCCAAAGAAATCCACCTACGAGCAGTACTTC
TRBV5-1	14	-	TRBJ1-2	-	CASSSRDRDYGYTF	TGCGCCAGCAGCTCTCGGGACCGCGACTATGGCTACACCTTC
TRBV7-2	15	TRBD2	TRBJ2-5	-	CASSLTGEGWETQYF	TGTGCCAGCAGCTTAACGGGGGAGGGTTGGGAGACCCAGTACTTC
TRBV11-2	15	-	TRBJ2-5	few	CASSLVWGRMETQYF	TGTGCCAGCAGCTTAGTTTGGGGGCGGATGGAGACCCAGTACTTC
TRBV11-3	15	TRBD2	TRBJ2-3	few	CASSLGAGAVDTQYF	TGTGCCAGCAGCTTAGGAGCGGGAGCCGTAGATACGCAGTATTTT
TRBV12-3/TRBV12-4	14	TRBD1	TRBJ1-6	few	CASSLQGEDSPLHF	TGTGCCAGCAGTTTACAGGGGGAGGATTCACCCCTCCACTTT
TRBV13	16	TRBD2	TRBJ2-7	-	CASSPRRSSGSYEQYF	TGTGCCAGCAGCCCCCGAAGGAGTAGCGGGTCCTACGAGCAGTACTTC
TRBV20-1	13	-	TRBJ2-7	few	CSARPTDSYEQYF	TGCAGTGCTAGACCGACAGACTCCTACGAGCAGTACTTC
TRBV3-1	14	-	TRBJ1-1	-	CASSQGHLNTEAFF	TGTGCCAGCAGCCAAGGACATCTGAACACTGAAGCTTTCTTT
TRBV7-9	14	-	TRBJ1-6	few	CASTSTDYNSPLHF	TGTGCCAGCACCTCGACAGACTATAATTCACCCCTCCACTTT
TRBV5-1	13	-	TRBJ2-5	-	CASSITRGETQYF	TGCGCCAGCAGCATCACTAGGGGAGAGACCCAGTACTTC
TRBV24-1	14	-	TRBJ2-5	-	CATSDWTEEETQYF	TGTGCCACCAGTGACTGGACAGAGGAGGAGACCCAGTACTTC
TRBV4-1	16	TRBD1	TRBJ1-2	-	CASSQPGTGGNYGYTF	TGCGCCAGCAGCCAACCCGGGACAGGGGGTAACTATGGCTACACCTTC
TRBV4-1	13	-	TRBJ1-6	few	CASSQPTNSPLHF	TGCGCCAGCAGCCAACCCACGAATTCACCCCTCCACTTT
TRBV7-9	19	-	TRBJ1-1	few	CASSLRLGVDGRENTEAFF	TGTGCCAGCAGCTTAAGGCTGGGGGTGGACGGCAGGGAGAACACTGAAGCTTTCTTT
TRBV6-5	12	TRBD2	TRBJ2-5	-	CASGREWETQYF	TGTGCCAGCGGGAGGGAGTGGGAGACCCAGTACTTC
TRBV5-1	16	TRBD1	TRBJ1-3	-	CASSLDDRVGGNTIYF	TGCGCCAGCAGCTTGGACGACAGGGTGGGCGGAAACACCATATATTTT
TRBV2	17	-	TRBJ1-2	few	CASSDSGGDGGSYGYTF	TGTGCCAGCAGTGATTCCGGTGGGGACGGAGGATCCTATGGCTACACCTTC
TRBV12-3/TRBV12-4	14	-	TRBJ1-1	few	CASSLISDRPEAFF	TGTGCCAGCAGTTTAATCTCAGACAGGCCAGAAGCTTTCTTT
TRBV18	13	-	TRBJ1-5	-	CASSLETVQPQHF	TGTGCCAGCTCACTGGAAACCGTTCAGCCCCAGCATTTT
TRBV20-1	12	-	TRBJ2-7	-	CSARRGDYEQYF	TGCAGTGCTCGGAGGGGGGACTACGAGCAGTACTTC
TRBV7-9	15	-	TRBJ1-1	few	CASSLNLRAGTEAFF	TGTGCCAGCAGCTTGAACCTGAGGGCTGGCACTGAAGCTTTCTTT
TRBV12-3/TRBV12-4	12	-	TRBJ1-2	-	CASSLGGGGYTF	TGTGCCAGCAGCTTAGGGGGGGGCGGCTACACCTTC
TRBV7-6	14	-	TRBJ1-4	-	CASSLEATNEKLFF	TGTGCCAGCAGCTTAGAGGCAACTAATGAAAAACTGTTTTTT
TRBV12-3/TRBV12-4	14	TRBD1	TRBJ2-7	-	CASSPGTGAYEQYF	TGTGCCAGCAGTCCCGGGACAGGGGCCTACGAGCAGTACTTC
TRBV5-1	15	TRBD1	TRBJ1-1	few	CASSLGTGVYTEAFF	TGCGCCAGCAGCTTGGGGACAGGGGTGTACACTGAAGCTTTCTTT
TRBV12-3/TRBV12-4	16	-	TRBJ2-5	-	CASSKGVGHVQETQYF	TGTGCCAGCAGTAAGGGGGTGGGGCATGTACAAGAGACCCAGTACTTC
TRBV5-1	15	-	TRBJ1-6	-	CASGEGQQWSSPLHF	TGCGCCAGCGGAGAAGGACAGCAGTGGTCTTCACCCCTCCACTTT
TRBV25-1	14	-	TRBJ1-3	few	CASSELGAGNTIYF	TGTGCCAGCAGTGAATTGGGGGCAGGTAACACCATATATTTT
TRBV4-2	15	-	TRBJ2-2	-	CASSQERGVRGELFF	TGTGCCAGCAGCCAAGAGCGGGGAGTTCGCGGGGAGCTGTTTTTT
TRBV6-6	18	TRBD1	TRBJ1-4	-	CASSYGLTGGGPNEKLFF	TGTGCCAGCAGTTACGGCCTGACAGGGGGCGGTCCTAATGAAAAACTGTTTTTT
TRBV5-1	15	TRBD2	TRBJ2-1	-	CASSERGAGNNEQFF	TGCGCCAGCAGCGAGCGGGGGGCCGGGAACAATGAGCAGTTCTTC
TRBV3-1	14	TRBD2	TRBJ2-2	-	CASSQTSGVGELFF	TGTGCCAGCAGCCAGACTAGCGGGGTCGGGGAGCTGTTTTTT
TRBV7-9	16	-	TRBJ1-2	-	CASSLPNYLANYGYTF	TGTGCCAGCAGCCTACCGAATTATCTAGCTAACTATGGCTACACCTTC
TRBV27	17	TRBD2	TRBJ2-7	few	CASSIRLSGRAVHEQYF	TGTGCCAGCAGTATACGACTTAGCGGGAGGGCCGTACACGAGCAGTACTTC
TRBV6-2/TRBV6-3	13	-	TRBJ2-2	-	CASSLLNSGELFF	TGTGCCAGCAGTTTACTGAATAGCGGGGAGCTGTTTTTT
TRBV15	16	-	TRBJ2-7	-	CATSRDQGFLAHEQYF	TGTGCCACCAGCAGAGATCAGGGGTTCCTAGCGCACGAGCAGTACTTC
TRBV7-9	16	-	TRBJ1-5	few	CASSLEQVEGNQPQHF	TGTGCCAGCAGCTTGGAACAGGTTGAAGGCAATCAGCCCCAGCATTTT
TRBV6-1	15	-	TRBJ1-1	-	CASSDLLRSSTEAFF	TGTGCCAGCAGTGATTTGCTCCGTTCAAGCACTGAAGCTTTCTTT